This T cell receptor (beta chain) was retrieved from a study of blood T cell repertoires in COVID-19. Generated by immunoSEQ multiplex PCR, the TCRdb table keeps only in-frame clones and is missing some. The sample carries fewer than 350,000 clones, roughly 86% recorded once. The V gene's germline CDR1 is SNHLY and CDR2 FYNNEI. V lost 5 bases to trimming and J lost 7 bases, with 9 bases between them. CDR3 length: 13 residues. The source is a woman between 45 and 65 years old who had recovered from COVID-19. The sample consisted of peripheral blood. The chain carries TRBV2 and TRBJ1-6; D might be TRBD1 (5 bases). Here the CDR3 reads CASSKAGNSPLHF. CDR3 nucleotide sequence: TGTGCCAGCAGTAAGGCAGGGAATTCACCCCTCCACTTT.